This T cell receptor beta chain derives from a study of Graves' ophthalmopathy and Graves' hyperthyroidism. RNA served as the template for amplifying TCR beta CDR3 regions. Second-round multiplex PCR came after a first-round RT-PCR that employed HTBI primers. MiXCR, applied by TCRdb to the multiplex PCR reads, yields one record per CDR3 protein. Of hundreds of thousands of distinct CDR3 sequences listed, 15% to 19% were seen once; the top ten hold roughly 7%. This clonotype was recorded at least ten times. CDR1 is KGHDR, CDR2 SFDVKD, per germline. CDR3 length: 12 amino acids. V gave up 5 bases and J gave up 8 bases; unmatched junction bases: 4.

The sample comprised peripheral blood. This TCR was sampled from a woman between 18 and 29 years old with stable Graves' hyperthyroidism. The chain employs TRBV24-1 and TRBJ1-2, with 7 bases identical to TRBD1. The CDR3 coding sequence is TGTGCCACCAGTGCAACAGGGGAAGGCTACACCTTC. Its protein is CATSATGEGYTF.